These 9 T cell receptor beta chains were all obtained from the same sample, sequenced in a study of T and B cells in COVID-19 patients. From blood, 250-500 ng of genomic DNA served as TRB template. BIOMED2 TRB-A/B primer pools were used in multiplex TRB PCR. TCRdb recomputed calls from the multiplex PCR reads with MiXCR, one row per CDR3 protein. This table holds under 20,000 distinct CDR3 sequences, around a quarter found once. Sequences were obtained from blood. These receptors originate from a human donor who had recovered from COVID-19.

V is TRBV7-9 and J is TRBJ1-2, with D hard to call. Germline V gives CDR1 SEHNR, CDR2 FQNEAQ (reference sequence). V was clipped by 5 bases and J by 4 bases, with 11 bases between them. This CDR3 has 13 amino acids. Here the CDR3 reads CASSPISGYGYTF. The CDR3 DNA reads as TGTGCCAGCAGCCCTATCTCAGGCTATGGCTACACCTTC.

The chain carries TRBV12-3 or TRBV12-4 and TRBJ2-1, with unresolved D. CDR3 length: 13 residues. V was clipped by 3 bases and J by 3 bases, with 6 bases between them. The CDR3 reads CASSFGGYNEQFF. CDR3 nucleotide sequence: TGTGCCAGCAGTTTTGGCGGCTACAATGAGCAGTTCTTC.

By frequency in the sample, this clonotype is medium-sized. The chain is built from TRBV18 and TRBJ2-5; no clear D. The ends were cut back, 6 bases at V and 3 bases at J, with 2 bases in the middle. Per the germline V gene, CDR1 is KGHSH and CDR2 is LQKENI. CDR3 size: 10 residues. The CDR3 DNA follows: TGTGCCAGCTCCGAAGAGACCCAGTACTTC. Translation: CASSEETQYF.

Concerning this clonotype: The CDR3 does not close with the conserved phenylalanine or tryptophan, likely indicating a read error. It is unclear where the CDR3 begins or ends on the DNA, so no DNA is shown, and the CDR3 is as TCRdb lists it. The chain employs TRBV7-2 and TRBJ2-5; the listed D gene, TRBD2, was not tested against the DNA. 15 amino acids form the CDR3, both terminal residues included. Looked up from germline, CDR1 is SGHTA and CDR2 is FQGNSA. The CDR3 here is CASSFPSGAIETQDG.

The chain couples TRBV6-1 to TRBJ1-6; weak D call: TRBD1 (5 bases). This CDR3 comprises 15 residues. From germline, CDR1 is MNHNS and CDR2 SASEGT. V was shortened by 4 bases and J by 5 bases, with 12 bases between the two germline ends. The CDR3 loop is CASSALGLDNSPLHF. As DNA, the CDR3 is TGTGCCAGCAGTGCCCTGGGACTGGATAATTCACCCCTCCACTTT.

This clonotype has a handful of counts. The CDR3 region is CASSPGGPNQPQHF. The CDR3 DNA sequence: TGTGCCAGCTCACCAGGGGGACCCAATCAGCCCCAGCATTTT. The V gene is TRBV18, the J gene TRBJ1-5; D might be TRBD1 (5 bases). This CDR3 region has 14 residues. Trimming pared 2 bases from V and 3 bases from J, leaving 8 bases between. The germline V gene encodes CDR1 KGHSH and CDR2 LQKENI.

In its sample, this clonotype ranks as medium-sized. This chain joins TRBV29-1 and TRBJ2-5, with 8 bases fitting TRBD2. The CDR3 runs 15 residues. V dropped 4 bases and J dropped 5; count of bases not matched to a gene: 12. Germline V lookup: CDR1 SQVTM, CDR2 ANQGSEA. The CDR3, as DNA: TGCAGCGTTGCCGGGGGTAGCGGGGAAGGTGAGACCCAGTACTTC. Translating gives CSVAGGSGEGETQYF.

The chain couples TRBV18 to TRBJ1-2; TRBD1 agrees at 8 bases. Per germline, CDR1 KGHSH and CDR2 LQKENI. The CDR3 is 15 residues long. Trimming took 2 bases from V and 8 from J; bases not matched to a gene: 10. The CDR3 sequence: CASSPSTTGGVGYTF. CDR3 bases: TGTGCCAGCTCACCATCGACAACAGGGGGAGTGGGCTACACCTTC. Variable domain in full (rest from reference TRBV18 and TRBJ1-2): NAGVMQNPRHLVRRRGQEARLRCSPMKGHSHVYWYRQLPEEGLKFMVYLQKENIIDESGMPKERFSAEFPKEGPSILRIQQVVRGDSAAYFCASSPSTTGGVGYTFGSGTRLTVV.

The gene calls are TRBV7-6 and TRBJ1-1, with 10 bases lining up with TRBD1. The CDR3 is 13 amino acids. The junction had 1 base not matched to a gene; V was cut back by 2 bases and J by 7 bases. CDR1 is SGHVS, CDR2 FNYEAQ, per germline. The DNA for the CDR3 is TGTGCCAGCAGCTTACGGGACAGGGGTGAAGCTTTCTTT. This codes for CASSLRDRGEAFF. Complete variable domain (other parts from reference TRBV7-6 and TRBJ1-1): GAGVSQSPRYKVTKRGQDVALRCDPISGHVSLYWYRQALGQGPEFLTYFNYEAQQDKSGLPNDRFSAERPEGSISTLTIQRTEQRDSAMYRCASSLRDRGEAFFGQGTRLTVV.